This is a list of T cell receptor beta chains from one sample in a study of shared T cell receptors in the human thymus. Assay: immunoSEQ multiplex PCR; the TCRdb copy retains only in-frame clones and omits some. The sample yields 700,000 to 750,000 clones, approximately 85% seen once. These data also featured in a second study, about human thymus T cells.

What was sequenced was thymocytes. These receptors were taken from a girl in the first two years of life with a congenital heart defect. The CDR3 runs from the conserved cysteine through the conserved F or W. D genes are given only for firm matches. Part of the rows lack a size; the others show once, few, many or a class for expanded clones.

j_call d_call v_call clone_size cdr3_aa
TRBJ2-1 TRBD1 TRBV5-1 - CASTEPNGQGPFF
TRBJ2-2 TRBD1 TRBV5-5 - CASSPGTVRTGELFF
TRBJ2-2 TRBD2 TRBV5-6 - CASRSGGLAGGANTGELFF
TRBJ1-1 - TRBV2 - CASSGARNTEAFF
TRBJ1-2 - TRBV25-1 - CASSQAANYGYTF
TRBJ2-7 TRBD1 TRBV19 - CASSTGQGNYEQYF
TRBJ1-2 - TRBV28 once CASGGFGGYTF
TRBJ2-2 - TRBV5-8 - CASSVTHTGELFF
TRBJ2-2 TRBD1 TRBV6-5 - CASRQDRGWGELFF
TRBJ1-3 - TRBV4-1 - CASSQGTGGNTIYF
TRBJ1-2 - TRBV11-2 - CASSLPTRGYTF
TRBJ2-7 - TRBV5-1 - CASSVGVYEQYF
TRBJ1-2 - TRBV5-6 - CASSRMTDGYTF
TRBJ2-7 - TRBV9 - CASSVEGGPDYEQYF
TRBJ1-1 - TRBV7-2 - CASSQTGLF
TRBJ1-4 - TRBV27 - CASSPVEDEKLFF
TRBJ2-7 - TRBV7-2 - CASSSDSTYEQYF
TRBJ1-2 - TRBV19 - CASIRTATGTNYGYTF
TRBJ2-7 TRBD1 TRBV4-3 - CASSQVRGTGVDEQYF
TRBJ1-2 - TRBV21-1 few CASSLRRQGKGHGYTF
TRBJ2-7 TRBD2 TRBV4-1 - CASSQDPRGSSYEQYF
TRBJ2-7 - TRBV5-1 - CASSFEALYEQYF
TRBJ1-6 - TRBV7-2 - CASSTLPLPPLHF
TRBJ1-2 - TRBV5-6 - CASSFGTYFGTIYGYTF
TRBJ1-4 - TRBV6-4 - CATPIAEQLEKLFF
TRBJ1-5 TRBD1 TRBV28 - CASSPSTGVNQPQHF
TRBJ1-5 - TRBV21-1 - CARTNNCNQPQHF
TRBJ1-6 - TRBV28 - CASSLLVQGASPLHF
TRBJ1-5 - TRBV19 - CASSCMGGRNQPQHF
TRBJ1-5 TRBD1 TRBV27 - CASSLHGTGEQPQHF
TRBJ1-5 - TRBV30 - CAWSAWDISDNQPQHF
TRBJ1-3 - TRBV6-5 - CASSWAPSGNTIYF
TRBJ1-4 - TRBV28 - CASSLLRRGGNGEKLFF
TRBJ1-2 - TRBV12-5 - CASGLSHLTGTLVRDNYGYTF
TRBJ2-1 TRBD2 TRBV5-1 - CASSLISGGAWGYNEQFF
TRBJ2-2 TRBD2 TRBV18 - CASSPPFRGGPNTGELFF
TRBJ1-2 - TRBV5-1 - CASSWAGRLGYTF
TRBJ1-6 TRBD1 TRBV7-9 - CASSTFRDRGPNSPLHF
TRBJ2-5 TRBD2 TRBV7-7 - CASSLAASGGVETQYF
TRBJ2-7 TRBD2 TRBV19 - CASSIPLSSGDTYEQYF
TRBJ1-2 TRBD1 TRBV12-5 - CASGLKWRGRGGYTF
TRBJ2-3 - TRBV5-1 - CASSHGGIYTDTQYF
TRBJ1-3 - TRBV29-1 - CSVVRAGNTIYF
TRBJ2-5 TRBD1 TRBV28 - CASSPKRDRGPGEQYF
TRBJ2-7 - TRBV5-5 once CASSFLATAYEQYF
TRBJ1-6 TRBD1 TRBV15 few CATSRDGGTGQIRSPLHF
TRBJ1-1 - TRBV6-1 - CASSSPGRGAIGTFF
TRBJ2-2 TRBD2 TRBV2 - CASRGILAGGRGGELFF
TRBJ2-7 TRBD2 TRBV7-3 - CASSLILAGVISYEQYF
TRBJ1-3 TRBD1 TRBV5-5 - CASSVNYGTGGNTIYF
TRBJ2-1 TRBD2 TRBV29-1 - CSVEVGGNEQFF
TRBJ2-5 - TRBV5-6 - CASSFYSQETQYF
TRBJ1-2 - TRBV5-3 - CARRGATVGTSSGYTF
TRBJ2-7 TRBD1 TRBV5-6 - CASSYGQGAREQYF